This TCR beta chain stems from a study of cytomegalovirus exposure and HLA in healthy donors. V shed 2 bases and J shed 0 bases, with 8 bases lying between them. Looked up from germline, CDR1 is SGHNT and CDR2 is YYREEE (reference sequence). This CDR3 has 14 amino acids. A remark on this clone: Its antigen is not identified.

Libraries were prepared by immunoSEQ multiplex PCR; TCRdb keeps only in-frame clonotypes and omits some of them. The profile covers about 200,000 clones, with roughly 83% appearing a single time and roughly 5.7% taken by the ten largest. Findings and limits, study-wide: A later analysis found first-cohort TCR clusters tended to co-occur in the 130 or so validation repertoires. In vitro work confirmed that three CMV-associated chains recognize CMV antigens.

This rearrangement joins TRBV5-4 to TRBJ1-1; D unresolved. Sequenced input: PBMCs. The source is a woman aged 18-29 years in good health and CMV-seronegative. CDR3 region: CASSFDRLNTEAFF. In DNA, the CDR3 is TGTGCCAGCAGCTTCGACCGGCTGAACACTGAAGCTTTCTTT.